Listed below are T cell receptor beta chains from one sample, sequenced in a study of OX40 agonist ivuxolimab in advanced cancers. The repertoire was sequenced with immunoSEQ multiplex PCR; TCRdb's copy has only in-frame clones and lacks some. Among tens of thousands of clones, over 80% were seen once, and the ten largest hold 2.8%. This material consisted of CD4+ or CD8+ T cells sorted from blood, taken in a trial of the OX40 agonist ivuxolimab. Receptor source: an adult with an advanced solid tumor such as melanoma, head and neck, liver or kidney cancer. Each CDR3 is given with its conserved first and last residue. Each record gives: clone size, V gene, D gene, J gene, CDR3 protein, CDR3 DNA. A D gene is named only where the DNA matches it firmly. A row's size may be missing; if present it is once, few, many or a size class.

>-|TRBV18|TRBD2|TRBJ2-7
CASSQEATSGSYEQYF
TGTGCCAGCTCACAGGAAGCGACTAGCGGGTCCTACGAGCAGTACTTC
>-|TRBV6-5|TRBD1|TRBJ1-5
CASSRQGDQPQHF
TGTGCCAGCAGTCGACAGGGGGATCAGCCCCAGCATTTT
>-|TRBV28|-|TRBJ1-5
CACGVYGNQPQHF
TGTGCCTGCGGGGTCTACGGCAATCAGCCCCAGCATTTT
>-|TRBV19|TRBD2|TRBJ2-5
CASSTSREGTQYF
TGTGCCAGTAGTACCAGCCGGGAGGGGACCCAGTACTTC
>-|TRBV6-1|-|TRBJ1-4
CASSEDDATNEKLFF
TGTGCCAGCAGTGAAGATGATGCAACTAATGAAAAACTGTTTTTT
>-|TRBV4-2|TRBD2|TRBJ2-2
CASSQSSGLNTGELFF
TGTGCCAGCAGCCAATCTAGCGGGCTAAACACCGGGGAGCTGTTTTTT
>-|TRBV15|-|TRBJ1-5
CATSREGASNQPQHF
TGTGCCACCAGCAGAGAAGGGGCCAGCAATCAGCCCCAGCATTTT
>-|TRBV11-3|-|TRBJ2-7
CASSPPDSYEQYF
TGTGCCAGCAGCCCCCCGGACTCCTACGAGCAGTACTTC
>-|TRBV7-3|TRBD1|TRBJ1-1
CASSRDRETEAFF
TGTGCCAGCAGCAGGGACAGGGAGACTGAAGCTTTCTTT
>once|TRBV19|TRBD2|TRBJ2-1
CASRTGLGLEYNEQFF
TGTGCCAGTAGGACCGGTCTGGGACTAGAATACAATGAGCAGTTCTTC
>-|TRBV28|-|TRBJ2-3
CASSSATRPDTQYF
TGTGCCAGCAGTTCAGCCACTAGACCAGATACGCAGTATTTT
>once|TRBV28|-|TRBJ2-3
CASSLGPLDTQYF
TGTGCCAGCAGTTTAGGCCCCCTAGATACGCAGTATTTT
>-|TRBV18|-|TRBJ2-5
CASSLQQETQYF
TGTGCCAGCTCACTACAACAAGAGACCCAGTACTTC
>-|TRBV28|TRBD1|TRBJ1-5
CASTGTELYSNQPQHF
TGTGCCAGCACCGGGACAGAGCTTTATAGCAATCAGCCCCAGCATTTT
>-|TRBV6-5|TRBD2|TRBJ2-2
CASSYSGGRAPGELFF
TGTGCCAGCAGTTACTCGGGCGGGAGGGCCCCCGGGGAGCTGTTTTTT
>-|TRBV5-1|-|TRBJ2-2
CASSSSTGQTGELFF
TGCGCCAGCAGCTCAAGTACGGGACAAACCGGGGAGCTGTTTTTT
>-|TRBV13|-|TRBJ1-1
CASSLGRGSVSTEAFF
TGTGCCAGCAGCTTAGGACGGGGGAGTGTCAGCACTGAAGCTTTCTTT
>-|TRBV2|-|TRBJ1-1
CASSGTGGGTEAFF
TGTGCCAGCAGTGGGACTGGGGGTGGCACTGAAGCTTTCTTT
>-|TRBV28|TRBD1|TRBJ1-4
CASRKGQNEKLFF
TGTGCCAGCAGGAAGGGACAGAATGAAAAACTGTTTTTT
>-|TRBV7-6|-|TRBJ2-5
CASSLSWQQETQYF
TGTGCCAGCAGCTTATCCTGGCAACAAGAGACCCAGTACTTC
>-|TRBV2|TRBD1|TRBJ2-1
CASSSDRILSYNEQFF
TGTGCCAGCAGTTCGGACAGGATCCTCTCCTACAATGAGCAGTTCTTC
>few|TRBV2|-|TRBJ1-2
CASSEKQGDYGYTF
TGTGCCAGCAGTGAAAAGCAGGGCGACTATGGCTACACCTTC
>once|TRBV7-6|TRBD2|TRBJ2-7
CASSSEGGSSYEQYF
TGTGCCAGCAGCTCCGAGGGCGGGAGTTCCTACGAGCAGTACTTC
>-|TRBV5-1|-|TRBJ2-7
CASSFDRVTYEQYF
TGCGCCAGCAGCTTTGACCGAGTAACCTACGAGCAGTACTTC
>few|TRBV19|-|TRBJ1-5
CASSMGPAFSNQPQHF
TGTGCCAGTAGTATGGGGCCAGCCTTTAGCAATCAGCCCCAGCATTTT
>few|TRBV5-1|TRBD1|TRBJ2-3
CASSLGQGDLDTQYF
TGCGCCAGCAGCTTGGGACAGGGGGATTTAGATACGCAGTATTTT
>-|TRBV29-1|-|TRBJ2-5
CSVGTGRLQETQYF
TGCAGCGTTGGGACTGGACGGCTGCAAGAGACCCAGTACTTC
>once|TRBV19|TRBD1|TRBJ2-5
CASSRAGGVETQYF
TGTGCCAGTAGTAGGGCAGGGGGCGTAGAGACCCAGTACTTC
>-|TRBV7-8|-|TRBJ2-7
CASSLEDGPYEQYF
TGTGCCAGCAGCTTAGAGGACGGGCCCTACGAGCAGTACTTC
>-|TRBV6-5|TRBD2|TRBJ2-3
CASSYILATRTDTQYF
TGTGCCAGCAGTTACATACTAGCGACCCGCACAGATACGCAGTATTTT
>-|TRBV5-1|-|TRBJ1-2
CASRGGQLGEGYTF
TGCGCCAGTAGAGGTGGGCAGCTGGGCGAGGGCTACACCTTC
>-|TRBV19|-|TRBJ1-1
CASSIMDRDTEAFF
TGTGCCAGTAGTATAATGGATAGGGACACTGAAGCTTTCTTT
>-|TRBV5-4|-|TRBJ2-3
CASSSDTDTQYF
TGTGCCAGCAGTTCTGACACAGATACGCAGTATTTT
>-|TRBV5-6|TRBD2|TRBJ2-2
CASSNQGGPTTGELFF
TGTGCCAGCAGCAACCAGGGAGGGCCTACTACCGGGGAGCTGTTTTTT
>-|TRBV27|TRBD1|TRBJ1-5
CASSRDSLISPQHF
TGTGCCAGCAGTCGGGACAGCTTAATCAGCCCCCAGCATTTT
>-|TRBV5-1|-|TRBJ1-2
CASSYGTGPWGYGYTF
TGCGCCAGCAGCTACGGGACGGGACCCTGGGGCTATGGCTACACCTTC
>-|TRBV27|-|TRBJ1-1
CASRATGEAFF
TGTGCCAGCAGAGCGACAGGCGAAGCTTTCTTT
>-|TRBV28|-|TRBJ1-2
CASRGSGGGYTF
TGTGCCAGCAGGGGGTCCGGGGGAGGCTACACCTTC
>-|TRBV18|-|TRBJ2-3
CASSRGGGAEDTQYF
TGTGCCAGCTCACGAGGTGGGGGGGCCGAAGATACGCAGTATTTT
>-|TRBV2|-|TRBJ1-2
CASRTGRSGNYGYTF
TGTGCCAGCAGGACTGGTCGGTCAGGGAACTATGGCTACACCTTC
>-|TRBV5-1|-|TRBJ1-2
CASSLAWGRDGYTF
TGCGCCAGCAGCTTGGCTTGGGGGAGGGATGGCTACACCTTC
>-|TRBV4-2|-|TRBJ1-2
CASSQVSGRESYGYTF
TGTGCCAGCAGCCAAGTTTCAGGCCGAGAGAGCTATGGCTACACCTTC
>-|TRBV6-5|TRBD1|TRBJ2-1
CASSYSPGQGGNEQFF
TGTGCCAGCAGTTACTCACCGGGACAGGGAGGGAATGAGCAGTTCTTC
>-|TRBV5-1|TRBD2|TRBJ2-2
CASSTRTSGMNTGELFF
TGCGCCAGCAGCACTAGGACTAGCGGGATGAACACTGGGGAGCTGTTTTTT
>once|TRBV11-2|TRBD2|TRBJ2-2
CASSLPRVGRGRRTGELFF
TGTGCCAGCAGCCTCCCCCGGGTCGGTCGCGGGAGGCGCACCGGGGAGCTGTTTTTT
>-|TRBV4-1|TRBD2|TRBJ2-3
CASSQDPSGASTDTQYF
TGCGCCAGCAGCCAAGACCCTAGCGGGGCTAGCACAGATACGCAGTATTTT
>medium-sized|TRBV28|-|TRBJ1-2
CASSLPVRFRTEEGGYTF
TGTGCCAGCAGTTTGCCCGTTAGGTTCAGGACCGAAGAGGGTGGCTACACCTTC
>-|TRBV2|-|TRBJ1-1
CASELDGGTEAFF
TGTGCCAGCGAACTGGACGGAGGGACTGAAGCTTTCTTT
>-|TRBV7-3|-|TRBJ1-5
CASSTDSAGPQHF
TGTGCCAGCAGCACGGACAGTGCCGGGCCCCAGCATTTT
>-|TRBV2|-|TRBJ2-7
CASSPGRGPTYEQYF
TGTGCCAGCAGTCCAGGGCGGGGGCCGACCTACGAGCAGTACTTC
>-|TRBV7-2|-|TRBJ2-5
CASSLGISEKTQYF
TGTGCCAGCAGCTTAGGTATTAGCGAAAAGACCCAGTACTTC
>-|TRBV10-2|TRBD1|TRBJ2-1
CASGRGRFEQFF
TGCGCCAGCGGCAGGGGGCGCTTTGAGCAGTTCTTC
>-|TRBV5-4|-|TRBJ1-2
CASSRDGFPYGYTF
TGTGCCAGCAGCCGGGATGGGTTCCCCTATGGCTACACCTTC